The 14 T cell receptor beta chains below were found in one sample sequenced in a study of OX40 agonist ivuxolimab in advanced cancers. Clones were read by immunoSEQ multiplex PCR, and TCRdb kept only the in-frame ones, dropping some. The table has tens of thousands of clones, around nine tenths seen once; the top ten hold 0.7% to 0.9%. The sample in question was CD4+ or CD8+ T cells sorted from blood, obtained in a trial of the OX40 agonist ivuxolimab. These receptors were collected from an adult with an advanced solid tumor such as melanoma, head and neck, liver or kidney cancer.

The V gene is TRBV6-5, the J gene TRBJ2-3; TRBD2 aligns across 8 bases. Germline V gene sequence: CDR1 MNHEY, CDR2 SVGAGI. With V trimmed by 6 bases and J by 6 bases, 11 bases remained unmatched. The CDR3 has 15 amino acids. The CDR3 here is CASRTLRGAGDTQYF. CDR3 DNA: TGTGCCAGCAGAACCCTGCGGGGGGCGGGCGATACGCAGTATTTT.

The rearrangement links TRBV5-1 to TRBJ1-3; TRBD1 agrees at 8 bases. Germline assignment: CDR1 SGHRS and CDR2 YFSETQ. Losses at the gene ends were 2 bases for V and 0 bases for J; bases not matched to a gene: 4. The CDR3 sequence is 16 residues long. The CDR3 DNA sequence: TGCGCCAGCAGCTTTGGACAGGGAATCTCTGGAAACACCATATATTTT. Its protein is CASSFGQGISGNTIYF.

The chain couples TRBV6-6 to TRBJ1-1, with 7 nucleotides matching TRBD1. V trimming: 4 bases; J trimming: 1 base; junction bases outside the gene matches: 3. The germline V gene encodes CDR1 MNHNY and CDR2 SVGAGI (reference sequence). The CDR3 consists of 14 residues. CDR3 bases: TGTGCCAGCAGTTCCCGGACAGGGAACACTGAAGCTTTCTTT. Its protein is CASSSRTGNTEAFF.

The chain recombines TRBV27 with TRBJ2-7, with 12 bases identical to TRBD2. The CDR3 runs 15 residues. Trimming took 3 bases from V and 6 from J; bases not matched to a gene: 6. Germline V gives CDR1 MNHEY, CDR2 SMNVEV (reference sequence). CDR3 residues: CASSFSSGGAGEQYF. For the CDR3, the DNA is TGTGCCAGCAGTTTCTCTAGCGGGGGGGCTGGCGAGCAGTACTTC.

J is TRBJ2-2 and V is TRBV7-3; TRBD1 or TRBD2 may be the D gene (5 bases each). V was shortened by 5 bases and J by 3 bases, with 16 bases between the two germline ends. Per the germline V gene, CDR1 is SGHTA and CDR2 is FQGTGA. This CDR3 is 16 amino acids long. In nucleotides, the CDR3 is TGTGCCAGCAGCGCTGGGACCACTCCGGACACCGGGGAGCTGTTTTTT. It codes for CASSAGTTPDTGELFF.

The chain combines TRBV6-1 with TRBJ1-3; weak D call: TRBD1 (5 bases). V was clipped by 5 bases and J by 4 bases, with 15 bases between them. The V gene's germline CDR1 is MNHNS and CDR2 SASEGT. The CDR3 consists of 15 residues. Here the CDR3 reads CASSPGGGLGNTIYF. The CDR3 DNA is TGTGCCAGCAGTCCGGGGGGGGGACTCGGAAACACCATATATTTT.

The chain carries TRBV7-9 and TRBJ2-2; the D call may be TRBD1 or TRBD2 (5 bases each). Between the trimmed V and J ends, which lost 11 bases and 0 bases, there was a span of 13 bases. The germline V gene has CDR1 SEHNR and CDR2 FQNEAQ (reference sequence). The CDR3 spans 14 residues. The CDR3 nucleotides read TGTGCCTGGGGGTCAGCGGCGAACACCGGGGAGCTGTTTTTT. Translation gives CAWGSAANTGELFF.

This chain connects TRBV11-2 to TRBJ2-2; D not certain. V lost 4 bases, J lost 8 bases, and 11 bases lay in between. This CDR3 spans 13 amino acids. Germline-derived CDR1 and CDR2 are SGHAT and FQNNGV. CDR3 sequence: CASSSPEGGELFF. The CDR3 region has the DNA TGTGCCAGCAGCTCCCCAGAAGGAGGGGAGCTGTTTTTT. Looking up the rest from reference TRBV11-2 and TRBJ2-2 gives the full variable domain: EAGVAQSPRYKIIEKRQSVAFWCNPISGHATLYWYQQILGQGPKLLIQFQNNGVVDDSQLPKDRFSAERLKGVDSTLKIQPAKLEDSAVYLCASSSPEGGELFFGEGSRLTVL.

CDR3 nucleotide sequence: TGTGCCAGTAGTATCACTAGCCCCTACAATGAGCAGTTCTTC. This gives the protein CASSITSPYNEQFF. The genes are TRBV19 and TRBJ2-1, with a tentative D call TRBD2 (6 bases). The CDR3 runs to 14 residues. In germline, CDR1 is LNHDA, CDR2 SQIVND (reference sequence). Trimming took 3 bases from V and 2 from J, leaving 8 bases between them.

The chain couples TRBV4-1 to TRBJ1-2; 9 bases are shared with TRBD1. The CDR3 is made up of 15 amino acids. V was clipped by 7 bases and J by 0 bases; unmatched bases: 6. The germline gives CDR1 MGHRA, CDR2 YSYEKL. Written as DNA, the CDR3 is TGCGCCAGCAACCATAGACAGGGGGCTAACTATGGCTACACCTTC. It yields the protein CASNHRQGANYGYTF.

The gene calls are TRBV7-3 and TRBJ2-7; the match to TRBD2 covers 14 bases. J was trimmed by 5 bases and V by 3 bases; bases with no gene match: 3. Germline V lookup: CDR1 SGHTA, CDR2 FQGTGA. The CDR3 runs 15 residues. The CDR3 DNA reads TGTGCCAGCAGCTTGGGACTAGCGGGAGTGCACGAGCAGTACTTC. It encodes CASSLGLAGVHEQYF.

V gene TRBV30 combines with J gene TRBJ2-1; possibly TRBD1 for D (5 bases). The V gene's germline CDR1 is GTSNPN and CDR2 SVGIG (reference sequence). The CDR3 is 15 amino acids. V dropped 0 bases and J dropped 4 bases, with 13 bases sitting between them. CDR3 sequence (DNA): TGTGCCTGGAGTGTTTCAGGGTTAGGGTACAATGAGCAGTTCTTC. This sequence encodes CAWSVSGLGYNEQFF. The full variable domain, in which reference TRBV30 and TRBJ2-1 provide the parts outside the CDR3, is SQTIHQWPATLVQPVGSPLSLECTVEGTSNPNLYWYRQAAGRGLQLLFYSVGIGQISSEVPQNLSASRPQDRQFILSSKKLLLSDSGFYLCAWSVSGLGYNEQFFGPGTRLTVL.

The chain recombines TRBV6-6 with TRBJ1-5; D possibly corresponds to TRBD1 (6 bases). Germline lookup yields CDR1 MNHNY and CDR2 SVGAGI (reference sequence). The CDR3 extends over 14 amino acids. Trimming took 3 bases from V and 4 from J, leaving 10 bases between them. This CDR3 reads CASSYSRGNQPQHF. In DNA form, the CDR3 reads TGTGCCAGCAGTTATTCGAGGGGGAATCAGCCCCAGCATTTT.

This clone was detected only once. The genes are TRBV11-3 and TRBJ2-1; 10 bases fit TRBD2. The CDR3 contains 16 residues. Trimming removed 4 bases from V and 2 bases from J; junction bases left unmatched: 5. From germline, CDR1 is SGHNT and CDR2 YENEEA. The DNA for the CDR3 is TGTGCCAGCAGCTCATTAGCGGGAGGTGCCTACAATGAGCAGTTCTTC. Its translation is CASSSLAGGAYNEQFF.